These 8 T cell receptor beta chains were sequenced from one sample in a study of blood T cell repertoires in COVID-19. The table came from immunoSEQ multiplex PCR; TCRdb's copy has only in-frame clones and leaves some out. The sample has 300,000 to 400,000 clones, 80% to 90% seen once. The sample consisted of PBMCs or T cells enriched from blood (not recorded which). These TCRs come from a woman aged 40 to 55 with acute COVID-19.

The V and J genes are TRBV19 and TRBJ2-4; 8 nucleotides match TRBD1. With 4 bases clipped from V and 6 bases from J, the junction kept 5 bases outside the gene matches. The germline V gene encodes CDR1 LNHDA and CDR2 SQIVND (reference sequence). The CDR3 has 14 amino acids. This CDR3 is CASSTGGWGNIQYF. In DNA, the CDR3 is TGTGCCAGTAGTACAGGGGGCTGGGGAAACATTCAGTACTTC.

This chain uses TRBV7-2 with TRBJ1-1; D perhaps matches TRBD1 (6 bases). Germline V gives CDR1 SGHTA, CDR2 FQGNSA. V was shortened by 1 base and J by 2 bases, with 23 bases between the two germline ends. The CDR3 is made up of 19 amino acids. Here the CDR3 reads CASSLVLGSWGHLNTEAFF. The CDR3 DNA is TGTGCCAGCAGCTTAGTCCTTGGGAGTTGGGGACACCTTAACACTGAAGCTTTCTTT.

The rearrangement uses TRBV13 and TRBJ1-3; a possible D gene is TRBD1 (6 bases). Trimming cost V 2 bases and J 4 bases, with 9 bases left between them. The CDR3 runs 14 residues. Per germline, CDR1 PRHDT and CDR2 FYEKMQ (reference sequence). Written as DNA, the CDR3 is TGTGCCAGCAGCTTATCAGGGGACGGAAACACCATATATTTT. Amino acids: CASSLSGDGNTIYF.

This chain connects TRBV5-1 to TRBJ2-7, with 7 bases aligning to TRBD1. This CDR3 is 13 amino acids long. The ends lost 4 bases at V and 2 bases at J; junction bases unmatched: 3. In germline, CDR1 is SGHRS, CDR2 YFSETQ. The CDR3 is CASSVGTAYEQYF. CDR3 sequence (DNA): TGCGCCAGCAGCGTAGGGACAGCCTACGAGCAGTACTTC.

The V gene is TRBV4-3, the J gene TRBJ1-4; no firm D call. The CDR3 loop spans 16 amino acids. V was pared by 0 bases and J by 5 bases, with 13 bases between. From germline, CDR1 is LGHNA and CDR2 YSLEER. The CDR3, as DNA: TGCGCCAGCAGCCAAGATCCTCTAGGAGGGAATGAAAAACTGTTTTTT. It translates to CASSQDPLGGNEKLFF.

This chain joins TRBV19 and TRBJ1-5; 9 positions match TRBD1. J lost 4 bases, V lost 7 bases, and 5 bases had no gene match. CDR3 length: 14 residues. The V gene's germline CDR1 is LNHDA and CDR2 SQIVND (reference sequence). CDR3 sequence (DNA): TGTGCCAGTAAAAACAGGGGGCAGAATCAGCCCCAGCATTTT. It specifies CASKNRGQNQPQHF.

A word on this clone: Other DNA sequences within the sample encode an identical CDR3. V gene TRBV3-1 (or the pseudogene TRBV3-2) combines with J gene TRBJ1-1, with D possibly being TRBD1 (6 bases). This CDR3 spans 14 amino acids. V lost 4 bases and J 0 bases, leaving 9 bases between the germline ends. Germline values: CDR1 LGHDT, CDR2 YNNKEL (reference sequence). CDR3: CASSRGHLNTEAFF. CDR3 bases: TGTGCCAGCAGCCGGGGACACCTGAACACTGAAGCTTTCTTT.

This chain links TRBV20-1 with TRBJ1-1; a possible D gene is TRBD1 (6 bases). V lost 3 bases and J 5 bases, leaving 13 bases between the germline ends. Germline V CDR1 and CDR2: DFQATT, SNEGSKA (reference sequence). The CDR3 extends over 13 amino acids. The CDR3 loop is CSASRGARTEAFF. The CDR3 region has the DNA TGCAGTGCTAGTCGGGGGGCTCGTACTGAAGCTTTCTTT.